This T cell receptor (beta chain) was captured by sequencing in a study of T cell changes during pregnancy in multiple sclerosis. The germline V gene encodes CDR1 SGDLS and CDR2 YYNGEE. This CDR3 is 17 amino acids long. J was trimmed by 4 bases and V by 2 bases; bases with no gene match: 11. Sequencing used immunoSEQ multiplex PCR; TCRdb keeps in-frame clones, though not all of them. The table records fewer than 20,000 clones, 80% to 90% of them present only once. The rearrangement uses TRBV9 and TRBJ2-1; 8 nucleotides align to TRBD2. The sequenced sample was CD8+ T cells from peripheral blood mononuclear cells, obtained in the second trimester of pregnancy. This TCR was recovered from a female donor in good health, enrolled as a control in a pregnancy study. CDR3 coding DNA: TGTGCCAGCAGCGTCCGACTAGCGTCAAGCAGGTACAATGAGCAGTTCTTC. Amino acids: CASSVRLASSRYNEQFF.